This T cell receptor beta chain emerged from a study of blood T cell repertoires in COVID-19. Study-wide context: The study drew acute and convalescent COVID-19 samples from the United States, Italy and Spain.

Germline-derived CDR1 and CDR2 are SEHNR and FQNEAQ (reference sequence). The length of the CDR3 is 15 residues. V was pared by 5 bases and J by 6 bases, with 18 bases between. As originally analysed: Reference gene primer amplification gave nucleated cell count estimates. Clones were sequenced by immunoSEQ multiplex PCR, and TCRdb holds only the in-frame ones, with some missing. V, J and clone size reflect that table, while D and trimming were determined from the DNA. This table has almost 400,000 clones, roughly 88% appearing once. Adults between about 18 and 89 years of age took part from under 25 US areas.

The chain couples TRBV7-9 to TRBJ2-3; D may be TRBD2 (6 bases). This TCR came from a woman aged 25 to 39 with acute COVID-19. Sequencing used PBMCs or T cells enriched from blood (not recorded which). The CDR3 spells CASSPHGGALDTQYF. The CDR3 nucleotides read TGTGCCAGCAGCCCCCACGGGGGAGCGCTGGATACGCAGTATTTT.